This T cell receptor beta chain was identified during a study of T-cell memory formation after mild COVID-19. Study conclusions and caveats: Later expanders leaned toward CD4+, whereas clones contracting from day 15 to 85 were balanced CD4/CD8. Contracting CD4+ clones sat mainly in CM and EM; CD8+ in EMRA.

About this clonotype itself: Its antigen is not known.

The V end was cut by 2 bases, the J end by 5 bases, with 9 bases between. The CDR3 contains 13 residues. Germline V gene sequence: CDR1 MNHEY, CDR2 SMNVEV (reference sequence). TCRdb re-analysed the 5' RACE reads in MiXCR, keeping a single row per CDR3 protein. The repertoire holds hundreds of thousands of distinct CDR3 sequences, with roughly 15% as singletons. Sequencing was performed on PBMCs or a T cell subset sorted from them (not recorded which). This TCR came from a man between 18 and 35 years old who had mild COVID-19 (a few samples of this study predate the infection). Cell type and time point are not known. This sequence joins TRBV27 and TRBJ1-1; D not certain. CDR3 protein: CASSLSVRTEAFF. DNA for the CDR3: TGTGCCAGCAGTTTAAGTGTAAGAACTGAAGCTTTCTTT.